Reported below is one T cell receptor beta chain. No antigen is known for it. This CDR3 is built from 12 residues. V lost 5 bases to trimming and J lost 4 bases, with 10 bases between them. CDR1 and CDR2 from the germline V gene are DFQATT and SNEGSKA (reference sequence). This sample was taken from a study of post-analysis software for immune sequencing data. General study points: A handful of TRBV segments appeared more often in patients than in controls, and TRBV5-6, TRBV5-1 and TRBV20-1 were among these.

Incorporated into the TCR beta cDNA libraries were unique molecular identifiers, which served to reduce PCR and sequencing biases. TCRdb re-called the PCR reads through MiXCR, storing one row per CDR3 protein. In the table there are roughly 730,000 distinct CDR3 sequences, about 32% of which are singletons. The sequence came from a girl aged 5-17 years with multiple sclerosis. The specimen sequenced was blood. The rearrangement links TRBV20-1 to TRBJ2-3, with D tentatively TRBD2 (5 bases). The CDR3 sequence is CSALATADTQYF. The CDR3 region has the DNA TGCAGTGCTCTAGCTACTGCAGATACGCAGTATTTT.